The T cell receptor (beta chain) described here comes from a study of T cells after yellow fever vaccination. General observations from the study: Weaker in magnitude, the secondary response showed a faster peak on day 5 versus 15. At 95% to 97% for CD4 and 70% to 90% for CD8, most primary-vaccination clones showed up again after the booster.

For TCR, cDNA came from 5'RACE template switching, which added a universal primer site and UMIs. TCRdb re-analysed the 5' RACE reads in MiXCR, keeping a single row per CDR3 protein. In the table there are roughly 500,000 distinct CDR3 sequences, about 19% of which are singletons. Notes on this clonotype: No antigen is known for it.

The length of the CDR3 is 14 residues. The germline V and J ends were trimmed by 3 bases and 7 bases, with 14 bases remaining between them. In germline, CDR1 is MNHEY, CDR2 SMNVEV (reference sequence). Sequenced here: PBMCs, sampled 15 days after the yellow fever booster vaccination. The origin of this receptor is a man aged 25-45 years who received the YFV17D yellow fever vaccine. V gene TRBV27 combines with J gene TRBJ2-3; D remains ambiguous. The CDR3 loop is CASSFSGAKNTQYF. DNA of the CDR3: TGTGCCAGCAGTTTCTCGGGTGCCAAGAATACGCAGTATTTT.